The next 18 T cell receptor beta chains were all read from a single sample in a study of CD8 T cells in ankylosing spondylitis. TCRdb re-called the 5' RACE reads with MiXCR, one entry per CDR3 protein. The table lists some 90,000 distinct CDR3 sequences, approximately 30% of them singletons. Sequences were obtained from blood, either unsorted or a sorted T cell fraction (not recorded which). The receptors originated from a male donor with ankylosing spondylitis or in good health (not recorded which).

This chain uses TRBV20-1 with TRBJ1-2, with 11 nucleotides matching TRBD1. Per the germline V gene, CDR1 is DFQATT and CDR2 is SNEGSKA (reference sequence). The CDR3 has 14 residues. The V and J ends lost 6 bases and 6 bases, in that order; junction bases with no gene match: 9. CDR3 DNA sequence: TGCAGTGCCACCCCGGACAGGGGGCTAAATGGCTACACCTTC. Its translation is CSATPDRGLNGYTF.

The chain couples TRBV20-1 to TRBJ2-5; 11 bases map to TRBD2. In germline, CDR1 is DFQATT, CDR2 SNEGSKA (reference sequence). The CDR3 runs 13 residues. After removal of 5 bases from V and 5 bases from J, the junction contained 4 bases not matched to a gene. CDR3 loop: CSAPTSGAETQYF. DNA of the CDR3: TGCAGTGCTCCGACTAGCGGGGCGGAGACCCAGTACTTC.

This clonotype was seen a few times. The V gene is TRBV19, the J gene TRBJ2-5; no clear D. Germline lookup yields CDR1 LNHDA and CDR2 SQIVND (reference sequence). V was clipped by 4 bases and J by 5 bases, with 14 bases between them. The length of the CDR3 is 14 residues. The CDR3 spells CASSSKGIGETQYF. DNA of the CDR3: TGTGCCAGTAGTAGTAAGGGAATAGGGGAGACCCAGTACTTC.

The table lists this clonotype with many counts. The V call is TRBV20-1, the J call TRBJ2-5; no clear D. Germline assignment: CDR1 DFQATT and CDR2 SNEGSKA (reference sequence). V lost 3 bases and J 3 bases, leaving 5 bases between the germline ends. The CDR3 has 11 residues. The CDR3 protein is CSASHEETQYF. As DNA, the CDR3 is TGCAGTGCTAGCCACGAAGAGACCCAGTACTTC.

The J gene is TRBJ1-2, the V gene TRBV14, with D unclear. Trimming left V 0 bases short and J 2 bases short, with 7 bases between. The germline V gene encodes CDR1 SGHDN and CDR2 FVKESK. The CDR3 covers 14 residues. The CDR3, as DNA: TGTGCCAGCAGCCAAGATTGGGCCAACTATGGCTACACCTTC. It codes for CASSQDWANYGYTF.

This clonotype has just a few counts. The chain recombines TRBV10-3 with TRBJ2-2; D unresolved. The CDR3 is 13 residues long. The germline CDR1 and CDR2 sequences are ENHRY and SYGVKD. Trimming cost V 6 bases and J 6 bases, with 11 bases left between them. CDR3 sequence: CAIRVIGSGELFF. The CDR3 DNA is TGTGCCATCAGGGTCATTGGATCCGGGGAGCTGTTTTTT.

The V gene is TRBV20-1, the J gene TRBJ2-2; no reliable D call. V was cut by 0 bases and J by 0 bases, with 8 bases left in between. CDR1 is DFQATT, CDR2 SNEGSKA, per germline (reference sequence). The CDR3 has 15 residues. The CDR3 DNA reads as TGCAGTGCTAGAGATACGGATGCGAACACCGGGGAGCTGTTTTTT. Its protein is CSARDTDANTGELFF.

This clonotype has just a few counts. The CDR3 coding sequence is TGCGCCAGCAGCCACTTCCGAGGGCAAGAGACCCAGTACTTC. This encodes CASSHFRGQETQYF. The rearrangement joins TRBV5-1 to TRBJ2-5; D possibly corresponds to TRBD2 (5 bases). CDR1 is SGHRS and CDR2 is YFSETQ in the germline V gene. V gave up 4 bases and J gave up 2 bases, with 12 bases separating them. The CDR3 sequence is 14 residues long.

This clonotype was seen only a few times. The V gene is TRBV20-1, the J gene TRBJ1-5; D gene ambiguous. V lost 4 bases and J 2 bases, leaving 15 bases between the germline ends. CDR1 and CDR2 from the germline V gene are DFQATT and SNEGSKA (reference sequence). CDR3 length equals 15 residues. CDR3 amino acids: CSATGLSWGNQPQHF. CDR3 bases: TGCAGTGCTACTGGTCTCTCCTGGGGCAATCAGCCCCAGCATTTT.

This clonotype was seen more than once but under ten times. This sequence joins TRBV20-1 and TRBJ1-4; 9 nucleotides line up with TRBD1. This CDR3 is 15 amino acids long. The V segment lost 3 bases and the J segment 8 bases; nucleotides outside the gene matches: 10. Germline assignment: CDR1 DFQATT and CDR2 SNEGSKA (reference sequence). CDR3 nucleotide sequence: TGCAGTGCTAGTCGACCCGGGACAGGGTCGGAAAAACTGTTTTTT. As protein: CSASRPGTGSEKLFF.

The chain employs TRBV20-1 and TRBJ2-1, with 10 bases identical to TRBD2. From germline, CDR1 is DFQATT and CDR2 SNEGSKA (reference sequence). V shed 7 bases, J shed 6 bases, and the junction held 12 bases outside the gene matches. The CDR3 is 15 residues long. The CDR3 DNA sequence: TGCAGTGGAGGGGGGACCGGGACTAGCGTCAATGAGCAGTTCTTC. It encodes CSGGGTGTSVNEQFF.

This chain joins TRBV7-6 and TRBJ1-4; the D is unclear. Germline V gene sequence: CDR1 SGHVS, CDR2 FNYEAQ. CDR3 size: 15 residues. V lost 3 bases and J lost 7, with 15 bases in between. CDR3 region: CASSFFSEGREKLFF. As DNA, the CDR3 is TGTGCCAGCAGCTTTTTCAGTGAGGGCCGTGAAAAACTGTTTTTT.

In its sample, this clonotype was seen many times. The chain is built from TRBV20-1 and TRBJ2-1, with D perhaps TRBD1 or TRBD2 (5 bases each). The V and J ends lost 6 bases and 5 bases respectively, with 14 bases between them. Germline V lookup: CDR1 DFQATT, CDR2 SNEGSKA (reference sequence). CDR3 length equals 13 residues. The CDR3 loop reads CSAGAGNNNEQFF. The CDR3 DNA reads as TGCAGTGCAGGGGCGGGCAACAACAATGAGCAGTTCTTC.

The genes are TRBV5-6 and TRBJ1-2, with 7 bases matching TRBD1. V was pared by 1 base and J by 4 bases, with 10 bases of the junction left unmatched. The CDR3 totals 16 residues. The germline CDR1 and CDR2 sequences are SGHDT and YYEEEE. Here the CDR3 reads CASSLTLGQSIYGYTF. The CDR3 coding sequence is TGTGCCAGCAGCTTGACTTTGGGACAGTCCATCTATGGCTACACCTTC.

This clonotype was found many times. This CDR3 reads CASSLEPGTGGLNEQFF. The CDR3 nucleotides are TGCGCCAGCAGCTTGGAACCCGGGACAGGGGGCCTTAATGAGCAGTTCTTC. V gene TRBV5-1 combines with J gene TRBJ2-1; 12 positions agree with TRBD1. The CDR3 sequence is 17 residues long. Germline loops: CDR1 SGHRS, CDR2 YFSETQ. The V gene end was trimmed by 0 bases and the J gene end by 7 bases; junction bases not matched to a gene: 8.

This clonotype has only a few counts. This chain uses TRBV5-6 with TRBJ2-2; the D is unclear. Trimming removed 0 bases from V and 5 bases from J, with 8 bases in between. Germline V gene lookup returns CDR1 SGHDT and CDR2 YYEEEE. There are 14 residues in the CDR3. The CDR3 nucleotides are TGTGCCAGCAGCTTGGTGTCTGGGACCGGGGAGCTGTTTTTT. Encoded protein: CASSLVSGTGELFF.

The chain joins TRBV5-4 to TRBJ1-4; D may be TRBD1 (5 bases). There are 14 residues in the CDR3. Germline V gene lookup returns CDR1 SGHNT and CDR2 YYREEE (reference sequence). Deletions cut 4 bases from V and 8 bases from J, with 15 bases between. The CDR3: CASSPGGSQEKLFF. The CDR3 DNA reads as TGTGCCAGCAGCCCCGGGGGTTCTCAGGAAAAACTGTTTTTT.

The chain uses TRBV29-1 and TRBJ1-2; D is perhaps TRBD1 (6 bases). V lost 3 bases and J 2 bases, leaving 13 bases between the germline ends. The germline V gene has CDR1 SQVTM and CDR2 ANQGSEA. This CDR3 spans 14 amino acids. CDR3 in DNA: TGCAGCGTTGAGGCAGGGGCTCGCAACTATGGCTACACCTTC. This codes for CSVEAGARNYGYTF.